The clone carrying this T cell receptor (beta chain) was observed at least ten times. Its antigen is unidentified. The data were taken from a study of identical twins. General observations from the study: Abundant beta clonotypes from cord blood bore fewer insertions; memory repertoires lacked this pattern.

TCRdb re-called the 5' RACE reads with MiXCR, one entry per CDR3 protein. The sample shows some 250,000 distinct CDR3 sequences, approximately 5.9% of them seen only once. Germline trimming cut 7 bases from V and 7 bases from J; bases unmatched to any gene: 15. The CDR3 consists of 17 residues. This same sample was also taken into another study, of T cells expressing NK-cell markers. That paper states: The study sequenced eight donors, seven HCMV-seropositive and one seronegative. The same clonotypes also predominated in the CD3+CD56-NKG2C+ fraction of several donors.

What was sequenced was CD8+ T cells sorted from blood. This clonotype was obtained from a woman under 30 in good health. V and J are TRBV12-3 or TRBV12-4 and TRBJ2-2; 10 bases align to TRBD1. The CDR3 loop is CASIRVPGTGEGGELFF. The DNA for the CDR3 is TGTGCCAGCATCCGGGTGCCCGGGACAGGGGAGGGCGGGGAGCTGTTTTTT.